A single sample is the source of the 6 T cell receptor beta chains below, sequenced in a study of blood T cells in healthy people across ages. Next came a second PCR, run for about 6 to 11 cycles, which used a sample-barcoded 5' primer along with a J-beta primer mix. MiXCR, applied by TCRdb to the 5' RACE reads, yields one record per CDR3 protein. Of around 850,000 distinct CDR3 sequences listed, 35% to 40% are singletons. Input material: blood. Source of these receptors: a man aged 18 to 29 in good health.

V is TRBV16 and J is TRBJ1-6, with D tentatively TRBD1 (5 bases). There are 16 residues in the CDR3. Germline V gene data show CDR1 as KGHSY and CDR2 as FQNENV. Trimming took 4 bases from V and 9 from J, leaving 19 bases between them. CDR3 DNA: TGTGCCAGCAGCCCAGGGATTGGGGGTTCCAGTTCACCCCTCCACTTT. Its protein product is CASSPGIGGSSSPLHF.

The chain is built from TRBV4-1 and TRBJ1-4; tentative D call: TRBD1 (6 bases). The CDR3 totals 15 residues. The V gene's germline CDR1 is MGHRA and CDR2 YSYEKL. Trimming cost V 6 bases and J 6 bases, with 17 bases left between them. The CDR3 DNA reads as TGCGCCAGCAGGAAGAGTGGGGGCGAGGATGAAAAACTGTTTTTT. Translated, it gives CASRKSGGEDEKLFF.

The rearrangement links TRBV4-2 to TRBJ1-4, with D hard to call. Germline CDR1 LGHNA, CDR2 YNFKEQ. The CDR3 length is 13 residues. V gave up 0 bases and J gave up 8 bases, with 7 bases separating them. In DNA form, the CDR3 reads TGTGCCAGCAGCCAAGATGGTTACGAAAAACTGTTTTTT. This translates into CASSQDGYEKLFF.

Remarks on this clonotype: The junction and the germline gene differ at one end; a read error may be behind it. V and J are TRBV6-2 or TRBV6-3 and TRBJ1-5, with D maybe TRBD1 (5 bases). Germline CDR1 and CDR2: MNHEY and SVGEGT. CDR3 length: 14 residues. CDR3 nucleotide sequence: TGTGCCAGCGGGGCTGGGTACCAGGATCAGTCCCAGCATTTT. This sequence encodes CASGAGYQDQSQHF.

There are a few counts of this clonotype. This chain joins TRBV5-1 and TRBJ2-1; TRBD1 agrees at 7 bases. Germline V gives CDR1 SGHRS, CDR2 YFSETQ. This CDR3 comprises 19 residues. Trimming at V came to 3 bases and at J to 7 bases, leaving 22 bases not matched to a gene. This CDR3 is CASSSWNRLSGTDYNEQFF. DNA for the CDR3: TGCGCCAGCAGCTCCTGGAACCGCTTGTCCGGGACAGACTATAATGAGCAGTTCTTC.

Ten or more counts support this clonotype. The chain has TRBV25-1 and TRBJ2-3; the D is unclear. The CDR3 sequence is 12 residues long. Germline V gives CDR1 MGHDK, CDR2 SYGVNS. V shed 5 bases and J shed 4 bases, with 7 bases lying between them. DNA of the CDR3: TGTGCCAGCAGTTCCCGTCCAGATACGCAGTATTTT. Translated, it gives CASSSRPDTQYF. Supplemented by reference TRBV25-1 and TRBJ2-3, the full variable domain reads EADIYQTPRYLVIGTGKKITLECSQTMGHDKMYWYQQDPGMELHLIHYSYGVNSTEKGDLSSESTVSRIRTEHFPLTLESARPSHTSQYLCASSSRPDTQYFGPGTRLTVL.